This T cell receptor (beta chain) was obtained from a study of cytomegalovirus exposure and HLA in healthy donors. Study outcomes and limitations: It emerged from a later analysis that several of the most significant clusters appeared to be linked to common viral pathogens. Productive rates of about 87% or about 30% were seen for most TCR beta V segments in an earlier analysis. Likely technical artifact: a cluster of highly shared sequence variants. Accurate prediction of most subjects' HLA-A and HLA-B alleles from TCR beta sequences was reported.

Use of 60 Vbeta and 13 Jbeta primers characterized the PCR. TCRdb's table, derived via immunoSEQ multiplex PCR, lists solely in-frame clones and lacks some. The repertoire holds 120,000 to 150,000 clones, with approximately 81% as singletons. Between the trimmed V and J ends, which lost 3 bases and 4 bases, there was a span of 14 bases. The CDR3 contains 15 residues. CDR1 and CDR2 (germline): SGHTS, YDEGEE. A note on this clone: Its matching antigen is unknown.

The TCR originated in a woman in her thirties or forties in good health and CMV-seropositive. What was sequenced was PBMCs. The chain couples TRBV5-8 to TRBJ2-1, with D maybe TRBD2 (5 bases). The CDR3 reads CASSSDSVRYNEQFF. In DNA, the CDR3 is TGTGCCAGCAGCTCGGATAGCGTACGGTACAATGAGCAGTTCTTC.